One sample yielded the 23 T cell receptor beta chains listed below, sequenced in a study of metastatic and nonmetastatic thyroid tumors. All patients were treatment-naive before thyroid surgery. TCRdb re-analyzed the PCR reads using MiXCR. The table has 25,000 to 35,000 clones, about a sixth seen once. The sample comprised blood. The receptor source for this set is a female donor with papillary thyroid cancer or a benign thyroid nodule (not recorded which). Some clones in this sample may be carry-over from other donors' samples.

In its sample, this clone was seen many times. This rearrangement joins TRBV19 to TRBJ1-5; TRBD1 aligns across 7 bases. Per germline, CDR1 LNHDA and CDR2 SQIVND (reference sequence). Trimming took 5 bases from V and 0 from J; bases not matched to a gene: 7. CDR3 length equals 16 residues. CDR3 residues: CASSAQGEFSNQPQHF. CDR3 coding DNA: TGTGCCAGTAGTGCGCAGGGGGAATTTAGCAATCAGCCCCAGCATTTT. The full variable domain, with the rest looked up from reference TRBV19 and TRBJ1-5, is DGGITQSPKYLFRKEGQNVTLSCEQNLNHDAMYWYRQDPGQGLRLIYYSQIVNDFQKGDIAEGYSVSREKKESFPLTVTSAQKNPTAFYLCASSAQGEFSNQPQHFGDGTRLSIL.

This clone has at least ten counts. The genes are TRBV28 and TRBJ1-3; D remains ambiguous. The CDR3 runs 16 residues. Trimming removed 5 bases from V and 0 bases from J, with 14 bases in between. Germline assignment: CDR1 MDHEN and CDR2 SYDVKM. CDR3 protein: CASSHTDGFSGNTIYF. CDR3 nucleotides: TGTGCCAGCAGTCATACTGACGGTTTCTCTGGAAACACCATATATTTT. The full variable domain, its missing parts supplied by reference TRBV28 and TRBJ1-3, is DVKVTQSSRYLVKRTGEKVFLECVQDMDHENMFWYRQDPGLGLRLIYFSYDVKMKEKGDIPEGYSVSREKKERFSLILESASTNQTSMYLCASSHTDGFSGNTIYFGEGSWLTVV.

For this clone: A read error may account for a junction end that differs from germline. V gene TRBV27 combines with J gene TRBJ2-7; D unclear. CDR3 size: 14 residues. Germline V gene lookup returns CDR1 MNHEY and CDR2 SMNVEV (reference sequence). CDR3 DNA sequence: TGTGCCAGCATACCTAGGGCTAACTCCTACGATCAGTACTTC. Protein product: CASIPRANSYDQYF.

The chain joins TRBV2 to TRBJ2-1, with D maybe TRBD1 (6 bases). Germline CDR1 reads SNHLY; CDR2 reads FYNNEI. The CDR3 consists of 18 residues. V lost 9 bases, J lost 0 bases, and 24 bases lay in between. The CDR3 sequence is CASSSGTWISSSYNEQFF. The CDR3 region has the DNA TGTGCCAGTAGTTCCGGGACATGGATATCTAGCTCCTACAATGAGCAGTTCTTC. Using reference TRBV2 and TRBJ2-1 for the parts outside the CDR3, the full variable domain is EPEVTQTPSHQVTQMGQEVILRCVPISNHLYFYWYRQILGQKVEFLVSFYNNEISEKSEIFDDQFSVERPDGSNFTLKIRSTKLEDSAMYFCASSSGTWISSSYNEQFFGPGTRLTVL.

Comment on this clone: Here the CDR3 omits its conserved ending phenylalanine or tryptophan, so a read error is the likely source. CDR3: CASVGLTSSGGQFS. The CDR3 DNA is TGTGCAAGCGTAGGGCTAACCTCTAGCGGGGGGCAGTTCTCC. This rearrangement joins TRBV6-1 to TRBJ2-1, with TRBD2 matching over 10 bases. The CDR3 consists of 14 residues. Germline CDR1 MNHNS, CDR2 SASEGT.

This clone has at least ten counts. One base away lies a much larger clone, so this may be a sequencing read error. This chain connects TRBV6-1 to TRBJ1-6, with 10 bases that match TRBD1. The junction had 7 bases not matched to a gene; V was cut back by 6 bases and J by 8 bases. In germline, CDR1 is MNHNS, CDR2 SASEGT. This CDR3 is built from 15 residues. This CDR3 is CASSSGTGEYSPLHF. CDR3 nucleotides: TGTGCCAGCAGCTCCGGGACAGGGGAGTATTCACCCCTCCACTTT.

This clone was detected many times. Different DNA sequences within this sample yield the same CDR3. This chain links TRBV4-3 with TRBJ2-7; 10 nucleotides align to TRBD2. The V segment lost 0 bases and the J segment 2 bases; nucleotides outside the gene matches: 1. This CDR3 has 15 amino acids. The germline gives CDR1 LGHNA, CDR2 YSLEER. Written as DNA, the CDR3 is TGCGCCAGCAGCCAAGAAACTAGCGGGGCCTACGAGCAGTACTTC. Translation gives CASSQETSGAYEQYF.

This clone was detected only a few times. A much larger clone is a single base away; this may be a read error. The CDR3 DNA is TGCAGCGTCGTTTACTCTTCCGCGAACACTGAAGCTTTCTTT. Translating it yields CSVVYSSANTEAFF. The chain combines TRBV29-1 with TRBJ1-1, with D uncertain. The CDR3 runs 14 residues. V lost 6 bases and J lost 1, with 15 bases in between. Germline CDR1 is SQVTM and CDR2 is ANQGSEA.

This clone came up many times. Given a much more abundant clone one base away, this may be a read error. This CDR3 is also generated by other DNA sequences in the sample. The chain employs TRBV27 and TRBJ1-6; 9 positions match TRBD1. CDR1 is MNHEY and CDR2 is SMNVEV in the germline V gene (reference sequence). The CDR3 has 13 amino acids. The CDR3 region has the DNA TGTGCCAGCAGAGACAGGGGGAATTCACCCCTCCGCTTT. Its protein product is CASRDRGNSPLRF.

The table lists this clone with a count of one. At one of its ends the junction is not consistent with the germline gene, which may arise from a read error. The rearrangement links TRBV4-1 to TRBJ2-5; D is uncertain. This CDR3 has 15 amino acids. Looked up from germline, CDR1 is MGHRA and CDR2 is YSYEKL. CDR3 in amino acids: CASSQGVGDQETLYF. The CDR3 coding sequence is TGCGCCAGCAGCCAAGGGGTAGGCGACCAAGAGACCCTGTACTTC.

The chain has TRBV20-1 and TRBJ2-2; 10 bases match TRBD2. This CDR3 comprises 14 residues. The V gene end was trimmed by 2 bases and the J gene end by 3 bases; junction bases not matched to a gene: 0. The V gene's germline CDR1 is DFQATT and CDR2 SNEGSKA (reference sequence). In DNA, the CDR3 is TGCAGTGCTAGACTAGCGGGAGACACCGGGGAGCTGTTTTTT. Protein sequence: CSARLAGDTGELFF.

This clone was recorded at least ten times. This sequence joins TRBV5-5 and TRBJ2-5, with D perhaps given as TRBD1 or TRBD2 (6 bases each). The CDR3 covers 14 residues. From germline, CDR1 is SGHKS and CDR2 YYEKEE (reference sequence). Trimming stripped 2 bases from V and 5 bases from J, with 13 bases between. The DNA of the CDR3 is TGTGCCAGCAGCTTCATCGGGGGCCCGGAGACCCAGTACTTC. This gives the protein CASSFIGGPETQYF.

Only a few counts were recorded for this clone. The chain carries TRBV28 and TRBJ2-7, with 7 bases identical to TRBD1. The CDR3 sequence is 15 residues long. Per the germline V gene, CDR1 is MDHEN and CDR2 is SYDVKM. Trimming at V came to 6 bases and at J to 3 bases, leaving 11 bases not matched to a gene. This CDR3 reads CASRRNGQEYYEQYF. In DNA, the CDR3 is TGTGCCAGCAGGCGAAATGGACAGGAATACTACGAGCAGTACTTC.

The CDR3 DNA follows: TGTGCCTGGAGTGTACGGGCAGAGGAGCAGTACTTC. This encodes CAWSVRAEEQYF. The V gene is TRBV30, the J gene TRBJ2-7; D is ambiguous. Germline V CDR1 and CDR2: GTSNPN, SVGIG (reference sequence). V gave up 0 bases and J gave up 7 bases, with 10 bases separating them. CDR3 length: 12 residues.

The chain employs TRBV30 and TRBJ1-1; a possible D gene is TRBD1 (5 bases). There are 13 residues in the CDR3. In germline, CDR1 is GTSNPN, CDR2 SVGIG (reference sequence). The CDR3 region is CAHFRGMNTEAFF. The CDR3 DNA follows: TGTGCTCATTTCCGGGGGATGAACACTGAAGCTTTCTTT. Together with reference TRBV30 and TRBJ1-1, the CDR3 gives the full variable domain: SQTIHQWPATLVQPVGSPLSLECTVEGTSNPNLYWYRQAAGRGLQLLFYSVGIGQISSEVPQNLSASRPQDRQFILSSKKLLLSDSGFYLCAHFRGMNTEAFFGQGTRLTVV.

This clone was seen ten or more times. The chain uses TRBV20-1 and TRBJ2-1, with TRBD1 identical over 7 bases. The germline V gene has CDR1 DFQATT and CDR2 SNEGSKA (reference sequence). V shed 8 bases, J shed 10 bases, and the junction held 5 bases outside the gene matches. The CDR3 loop spans 10 amino acids. CDR3 protein: CSLLGGEQFF. The CDR3 DNA sequence: TGCAGTTTACTAGGGGGCGAGCAGTTCTTC.

The sample holds many counts of this clone. This chain links TRBV5-6 with TRBJ2-7; 10 nucleotides line up with TRBD1. This CDR3 is 14 amino acids long. The J segment lost 4 bases and the V segment lost 3 bases, leaving 4 bases of the junction unmatched. Germline V gene data show CDR1 as SGHDT and CDR2 as YYEEEE. Here the CDR3 DNA reads TGTGCCAGCAGCTGGGACAGGGGAGAGTACGAGCAGTACTTC. Translating gives CASSWDRGEYEQYF.

Concerning this clone itself: The junction shows a germline mismatch at one end, possibly a read error. This chain joins TRBV5-1 and TRBJ2-3; D remains ambiguous. This CDR3 comprises 13 residues. The germline CDR1 and CDR2 sequences are SGHRS and YFSETQ. CDR3 protein: CAISIVPTDTQYF. CDR3 DNA: TGCGCCATCAGCATAGTTCCCACAGATACGCAGTATTTT.

This clone was seen at least ten times. J is TRBJ2-1 and V is TRBV18; 10 bases align to TRBD2. V lost 6 bases and J lost 2; bases outside the gene matches: 1. From germline, CDR1 is KGHSH and CDR2 LQKENI. This CDR3 spans 14 amino acids. The CDR3 DNA reads as TGTGCCAGCTCGAGCGGGGGGGCCTACAATGAGCAGTTCTTC. As protein: CASSSGGAYNEQFF.

The rearrangement joins TRBV28 to TRBJ2-1, with 7 bases fitting TRBD2. Germline V gene sequence: CDR1 MDHEN, CDR2 SYDVKM. Trimming at V came to 6 bases and at J to 5 bases, leaving 13 bases not matched to a gene. CDR3 length: 16 residues. The CDR3 nucleotides are TGTGCCAGCAGGTACCGCCCCAGCGGGGCGCACAATGAGCAGTTCTTC. Encoded protein: CASRYRPSGAHNEQFF.

In this sample, this clone turned up many times. The J gene is TRBJ2-1, the V gene TRBV3-1; unclear D gene. This CDR3 has 18 amino acids. Germline V gives CDR1 LGHDT, CDR2 YNNKEL (reference sequence). Trimming removed 0 bases from V and 0 bases from J, with 15 bases in between. CDR3 bases: TGTGCCAGCAGCCAAGACGAATCTAGATACGGCTCCTACAATGAGCAGTTCTTC. It specifies CASSQDESRYGSYNEQFF.

By share, this clone ranks as medium-sized. V gene TRBV6-1 combines with J gene TRBJ1-3, with unresolved D. Germline V gene lookup returns CDR1 MNHNS and CDR2 SASEGT. Deletions cut 7 bases from V and 2 bases from J, with 3 bases between. The CDR3 is 11 amino acids. The CDR3 reads CASITGNTIYF. As DNA, the CDR3 is TGTGCCAGCATCACTGGAAACACCATATATTTT.

This clone occurred many times. CDR3 amino acids: CASKRKVYNEQFF. CDR3 DNA: TGTGCCAGCAAAAGGAAGGTTTACAATGAGCAGTTCTTC. The rearrangement links TRBV2 to TRBJ2-1; D call uncertain. V shed 7 bases and J shed 4 bases, with 11 bases lying between them. The CDR3 is made up of 13 amino acids. The germline gives CDR1 SNHLY, CDR2 FYNNEI. Full variable domain (missing parts from reference TRBV2 and TRBJ2-1): EPEVTQTPSHQVTQMGQEVILRCVPISNHLYFYWYRQILGQKVEFLVSFYNNEISEKSEIFDDQFSVERPDGSNFTLKIRSTKLEDSAMYFCASKRKVYNEQFFGPGTRLTVL.